The 20 T cell receptor beta chains presented below share a single source sample, sequenced in a study of sequential checkpoint blockade in melanoma. Treatment noted: randomized to nivolumab then ipilimumab (arm A) or the reverse (arm B). Assay: immunoSEQ multiplex PCR; the TCRdb copy retains only in-frame clones and omits some. Among roughly 1,700 clones, around four fifths were seen once, and the ten largest hold 20% to 25%. The specimen was CD8+ T cells sorted from blood (inferred from file names), collected from a patient given nivolumab and ipilimumab in sequence. These receptors all come from a human donor with melanoma.

This clone was counted a single time. This rearrangement joins TRBV27 to TRBJ1-2; the D is unclear. Germline V gene data show CDR1 as MNHEY and CDR2 as SMNVEV (reference sequence). V lost 0 bases and J 2 bases, leaving 13 bases between the germline ends. The CDR3 runs to 16 residues. In DNA form, the CDR3 reads TGTGCCAGCAGTTTATCCCATTCCACCGGGAACTATGGCTACACCTTC. Protein: CASSLSHSTGNYGYTF.

This sequence joins TRBV4-1 and TRBJ2-7, with TRBD1 matching 9 bases. The J segment lost 6 bases and the V segment lost 2 bases, leaving 8 bases of the junction unmatched. Per the germline V gene, CDR1 is MGHRA and CDR2 is YSYEKL. This CDR3 spans 15 amino acids. CDR3 DNA: TGCGCCAGCAGCCAACCACCCGGGACAGGGTCCGAGCAGTACTTC. Encoded protein: CASSQPPGTGSEQYF.

The gene calls are TRBV6-5 and TRBJ2-7, with D possibly being TRBD1 (6 bases). Germline V gene sequence: CDR1 MNHEY, CDR2 SVGAGI. V lost 0 bases to trimming and J lost 3 bases, with 15 bases between them. This CDR3 contains 16 residues. Written as DNA, the CDR3 is TGTGCCAGCAGTTACTCGCGCACAGGGCATTTCTACGAGCAGTACTTC. Its translation: CASSYSRTGHFYEQYF.

The chain is built from TRBV9 and TRBJ1-4; D is perhaps TRBD1 (6 bases). V gave up 4 bases and J gave up 0 bases, with 10 bases separating them. Germline V CDR1 and CDR2: SGDLS, YYNGEE. This CDR3 contains 15 residues. CDR3 nucleotides: TGTGCCAGCAGCCCCCGGACAGCAACTAATGAAAAACTGTTTTTT. Translating it yields CASSPRTATNEKLFF.

The V and J genes are TRBV4-1 and TRBJ2-7; 10 bases map to TRBD2. V was clipped by 0 bases and J by 4 bases; unmatched bases: 6. Per the germline V gene, CDR1 is MGHRA and CDR2 is YSYEKL. This CDR3 is 16 amino acids long. As DNA, the CDR3 is TGCGCCAGCAGCCAAGAAAGCGGGGGGGCAATGTACGAGCAGTACTTC. This translates into CASSQESGGAMYEQYF.

The chain recombines TRBV9 with TRBJ2-1, with 8 bases lining up with TRBD2. The germline gives CDR1 SGDLS, CDR2 YYNGEE. V gave up 3 bases and J gave up 10 bases; unmatched junction bases: 9. CDR3 length: 14 residues. The CDR3 region is CASSGLANRQEQFF. As DNA, the CDR3 is TGTGCCAGCAGCGGACTAGCGAACCGTCAGGAGCAGTTCTTC. Full variable domain (missing parts from reference TRBV9 and TRBJ2-1): DSGVTQTPKHLITATGQRVTLRCSPRSGDLSVYWYQQSLDQGLQFLIQYYNGEERAKGNILERFSAQQFPDLHSELNLSSLELGDSALYFCASSGLANRQEQFFGPGTRLTVL.

This chain uses TRBV30 with TRBJ1-2; maybe TRBD1 (5 bases). The CDR3 consists of 11 residues. The V end was cut by 7 bases, the J end by 8 bases, with 14 bases between. From germline, CDR1 is GTSNPN and CDR2 SVGIG (reference sequence). The CDR3 region has the DNA TGTGCCTTCACCGGAGGGGCCGGCTACACCTTC. It specifies CAFTGGAGYTF.

The chain combines TRBV6-5 with TRBJ1-5; 8 nucleotides line up with TRBD1. Germline V gene data show CDR1 as MNHEY and CDR2 as SVGAGI. This CDR3 spans 15 amino acids. V shed 6 bases and J 2 bases; nucleotides not matched to a gene: 6. Written as DNA, the CDR3 is TGTGCCAGCAGCTCCGGACAGGGCGGCAATCAGCCCCAGCATTTT. This encodes CASSSGQGGNQPQHF.

This chain links TRBV27 with TRBJ2-7, with 14 bases fitting TRBD2. V was pared by 4 bases and J by 5 bases, with 4 bases of the junction left unmatched. The CDR3 is 15 residues long. Germline V gene data show CDR1 as MNHEY and CDR2 as SMNVEV (reference sequence). The CDR3 DNA is TGTGCCAGCAGTTACGGGACTAGCGGGAGAGACGAGCAGTACTTC. This gives the protein CASSYGTSGRDEQYF.

This sequence joins TRBV29-1 and TRBJ1-2, with TRBD1 identical over 7 bases. Germline V gene data show CDR1 as SQVTM and CDR2 as ANQGSEA. This CDR3 has 12 residues. Unmatched junction bases numbered 7, after V lost 7 bases and J lost 5 bases. The CDR3 nucleotides are TGCAGCGCCAAGACAGGGCTATATGGCTACACCTTC. Translation: CSAKTGLYGYTF.

This rearrangement joins TRBV29-1 to TRBJ1-1; D ambiguous. Germline loops: CDR1 SQVTM, CDR2 ANQGSEA. Between the trimmed V and J ends, which lost 4 bases and 3 bases, there was a span of 6 bases. The CDR3 has 11 residues. CDR3 in amino acids: CSVVSHTEAFF. CDR3 nucleotides: TGCAGCGTTGTAAGCCACACTGAAGCTTTCTTT.

This clone was picked up a small number of times. The chain recombines TRBV9 with TRBJ2-7; D gene unclear. The CDR3 extends over 15 amino acids. V was pared by 0 bases and J by 0 bases, with 10 bases between. The germline V gene encodes CDR1 SGDLS and CDR2 YYNGEE. CDR3 nucleotides: TGTGCCAGCAGCGTAGAGGCAGGCCTCTCCTACGAGCAGTACTTC. Encoded protein: CASSVEAGLSYEQYF.

The chain carries TRBV4-1 and TRBJ1-2; D possibly corresponds to TRBD1 (5 bases). This CDR3 comprises 18 residues. Trimming removed 0 bases at V and 4 bases at J, with 21 bases between. In germline, CDR1 is MGHRA, CDR2 YSYEKL. This CDR3 reads CASSQDRPTSAGGYGYTF. In DNA, the CDR3 is TGCGCCAGCAGCCAAGATCGGCCGACTTCCGCCGGGGGCTATGGCTACACCTTC.

This chain joins TRBV13 and TRBJ1-4; 8 bases align to TRBD1. Germline loops: CDR1 PRHDT, CDR2 FYEKMQ (reference sequence). This CDR3 has 15 residues. J lost 8 bases, V lost 4 bases, and 9 bases had no gene match. The CDR3 is CASSSGTGLPEKLFF. CDR3 DNA: TGTGCCAGCAGCTCAGGGACAGGACTTCCCGAAAAACTGTTTTTT.

V and J are TRBV13 and TRBJ1-1, with 12 bases that match TRBD1. Per the germline V gene, CDR1 is PRHDT and CDR2 is FYEKMQ (reference sequence). This CDR3 has 17 residues. Trimming removed 4 bases from V and 3 bases from J; junction bases left unmatched: 9. The CDR3 region is CASSSTGQGASYTEAFF. Written as DNA, the CDR3 is TGTGCCAGCAGCTCCACGGGACAGGGGGCGTCGTACACTGAAGCTTTCTTT.

V usage is TRBV28 and J usage is TRBJ2-7; D is undetermined. The CDR3 has 12 amino acids. The V gene's germline CDR1 is MDHEN and CDR2 SYDVKM. Trimming shortened V by 1 base and J by 4 bases, and 5 bases separated the two germline ends. CDR3 residues: CASSLSFYEQYF. CDR3 DNA sequence: TGTGCCAGCAGTTTATCTTTTTACGAGCAGTACTTC.

There are a few counts of this clone. The chain recombines TRBV6-4 with TRBJ1-4; the D is unclear. V was pared by 3 bases and J by 0 bases, with 14 bases between. The CDR3 runs to 17 residues. Germline CDR1 reads MRHNA; CDR2 reads SNTAGT. The CDR3 here is CASSESAGGSTNEKLFF. The CDR3 DNA follows: TGTGCCAGCAGTGAGTCGGCAGGCGGGTCAACTAATGAAAAACTGTTTTTT.

The chain carries TRBV7-3 and TRBJ2-1; perhaps TRBD2 as D (6 bases). CDR3 size: 14 residues. Germline loops: CDR1 SGHTA, CDR2 FQGTGA. Trimming stripped 5 bases from V and 5 bases from J, with 13 bases between. For the CDR3, the DNA is TGTGCCAGCAGCCCCTCCCCGGGAGACAATGAGCAGTTCTTC. Amino acid sequence: CASSPSPGDNEQFF.

The chain joins TRBV7-9 to TRBJ2-6, with 7 bases aligning to TRBD1. This CDR3 region has 17 residues. Germline V CDR1 and CDR2: SEHNR, FQNEAQ (reference sequence). Germline trimming cut 4 bases from V and 5 bases from J; bases unmatched to any gene: 11. CDR3 amino acids: CASSYNPDRSWANVLTF. In nucleotides, the CDR3 is TGTGCCAGCAGCTATAACCCGGACAGGAGCTGGGCCAACGTCCTGACTTTC.

The J gene is TRBJ1-2, the V gene TRBV25-1; 7 nucleotides line up with TRBD1. Germline CDR1 and CDR2: MGHDK and SYGVNS. This CDR3 is 12 amino acids long. V lost 4 bases, J lost 8 bases, and 4 bases stayed unmatched. CDR3 sequence (DNA): TGTGCCAGCAGTGGTACAGGGGAGGGCTACACCTTC. Its translation is CASSGTGEGYTF.